This T cell receptor (beta chain) came from a study of regulatory T cells in long-lasting Graves disease. Looking at the study overall: For a period under 3 months, newly diagnosed Graves' patients had taken antithyroid drugs.

This clonotype was seen ten or more times. Its antigen remains unidentified. Notes on the study in general: Patients whose Graves' disease persisted exhibited lower TCR diversity than those newly diagnosed. Persistent disease preferred TRBV28, TRBJ1-2 and TRBJ2-5.

Sample time point: newly diagnosed GD, antithyroid drugs for less than 3 months. Generation of the TCR library employed RNA extracted from PBMCs. Staff took roughly 9.6 milliliters of peripheral blood and put it into EDTA tubes. Looked up from germline, CDR1 is MNHEY and CDR2 is SMNVEV (reference sequence). V gave up 1 base and J gave up 0 bases, with 13 bases separating them. The CDR3 has 17 amino acids. TCR beta libraries were built with iRepertoire HTBI primers and Arm-PCR of CDR3 regions. Each CDR3 protein is one row after TCRdb ran MiXCR on the multiplex PCR reads. The table includes 200,000 to 250,000 distinct CDR3 sequences, around 16% detected once.

This sequence originates from a female donor with Graves disease. The rearrangement links TRBV27 to TRBJ2-1; TRBD2 might be the D (5 bases). The sequencing used peripheral blood mononuclear cells (PBMCs), collected at new diagnosis, from a patient treated with antithyroid drugs. The CDR3 sequence: CASSLYVRVSSYNEQFF. The CDR3 DNA reads TGTGCCAGCAGTTTATATGTGCGGGTGAGCTCCTACAATGAGCAGTTCTTC.